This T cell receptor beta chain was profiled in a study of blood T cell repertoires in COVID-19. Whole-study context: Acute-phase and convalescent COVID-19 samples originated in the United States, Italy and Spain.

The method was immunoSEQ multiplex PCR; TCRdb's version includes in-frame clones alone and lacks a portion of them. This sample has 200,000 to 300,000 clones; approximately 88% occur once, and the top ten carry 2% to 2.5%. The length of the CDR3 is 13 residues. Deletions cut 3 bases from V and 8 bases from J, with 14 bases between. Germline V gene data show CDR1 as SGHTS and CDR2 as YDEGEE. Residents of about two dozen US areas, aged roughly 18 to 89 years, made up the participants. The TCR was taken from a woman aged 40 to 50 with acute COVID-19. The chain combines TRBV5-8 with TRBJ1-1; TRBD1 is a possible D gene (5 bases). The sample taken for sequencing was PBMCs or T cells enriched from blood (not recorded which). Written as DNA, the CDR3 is TGTGCCAGCAGCTCGAACACCAAGGGGGAAGCTTTCTTT. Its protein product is CASSSNTKGEAFF.